These 10 T cell receptor beta chains came from one sample sequenced in a study of T cell clones after liver transplantation. Only in-frame clones appear in the TCRdb table, and some are missing; sequencing was by immunoSEQ multiplex PCR. This sample carries some 50,000 clones, 70% to 75% of them seen once, and the ten largest clones take 7.5% to 10%. This sample comprised CD4+ T cells from blood, obtained at the 22-month timepoint. Receptor source: a human patient who received a liver transplant. Some T cells may possibly be graft donor cells.

The V call is TRBV6-6, the J call TRBJ2-7; D not certain. V was clipped by 2 bases and J by 3 bases, with 8 bases between them. This CDR3 has 13 residues. Germline values: CDR1 MNHNY, CDR2 SVGAGI (reference sequence). The CDR3 is CASSYRTDYEQYF. In DNA, the CDR3 is TGTGCCAGCAGTTACAGGACGGACTACGAGCAGTACTTC.

Remarks on this clone: This may stem from a read error, because a much larger clone lies one nucleotide away. The DNA of the CDR3 is TGTGCCAGCAGCTCGACAGGGGGGGACAATGAGCAGTTCTTC. Translated: CASSSTGGDNEQFF. The gene calls are TRBV5-4 and TRBJ2-1; 9 bases map to TRBD1. Germline loops: CDR1 SGHNT, CDR2 YYREEE (reference sequence). The V and J ends lost 3 bases and 5 bases, in that order; junction bases with no gene match: 3. This CDR3 is built from 14 residues.

This clone was detected a few times. The chain links TRBV28 to TRBJ2-7, with a possible D match to TRBD1 (6 bases). Trimming removed 1 base from V and 2 bases from J, with 12 bases in between. The germline CDR1 and CDR2 sequences are MDHEN and SYDVKM. The CDR3 extends over 15 amino acids. The CDR3, as DNA: TGTGCCAGCAGTTTATCTGGGGGCCTAACCTACGAGCAGTACTTC. It specifies CASSLSGGLTYEQYF.

The chain is built from TRBV2 and TRBJ1-1; unclear D gene. Germline V CDR1 and CDR2: SNHLY, FYNNEI. The CDR3 runs to 14 residues. V dropped 4 bases and J dropped 10 bases, with 19 bases sitting between them. Here the CDR3 DNA reads TGTGCCAGCAGTGCCCAAATGGGAGGAGCTGGAGCTTTCTTT. Protein product: CASSAQMGGAGAFF.

The chain has TRBV11-2 and TRBJ2-7; no firm D call. Germline assignment: CDR1 SGHAT and CDR2 FQNNGV. The V end lost 3 bases, the J end lost 3 bases, and 12 bases lay between the germline ends. The CDR3 is 14 residues long. CDR3 in amino acids: CASSFLASGYEQYF. The CDR3 DNA reads TGTGCCAGCAGCTTTCTCGCGTCTGGCTACGAGCAGTACTTC.

CDR3 protein: CASSIKVEGAYGYTF. The CDR3 DNA sequence: TGTGCCAGTAGTATTAAAGTGGAGGGCGCCTATGGCTACACCTTC. The V gene is TRBV19, the J gene TRBJ1-2; D is ambiguous. The V and J ends lost 3 bases and 4 bases respectively, with 15 bases between them. The CDR3 loop spans 15 amino acids. In germline, CDR1 is LNHDA, CDR2 SQIVND (reference sequence).

The sample holds a few counts of this clone. The rearrangement links TRBV7-3 to TRBJ1-1; no definite D call. V was shortened by 5 bases and J by 1 base, with 8 bases between the two germline ends. This CDR3 is 13 amino acids long. Germline V gene lookup returns CDR1 SGHTA and CDR2 FQGTGA. The CDR3 protein is CASSTDRNTEAFF. CDR3 DNA sequence: TGTGCCAGCAGCACGGACCGGAACACTGAAGCTTTCTTT.

The chain couples TRBV7-9 to TRBJ2-3; D may match TRBD1 or TRBD2 (5 bases each). Trimming removed 4 bases at V and 3 bases at J, with 23 bases between. The V gene's germline CDR1 is SEHNR and CDR2 FQNEAQ (reference sequence). This CDR3 comprises 18 residues. The CDR3 nucleotides are TGTGCCAGCAGCTCGCCCGCAGGGACGGGGTACGGGACAGATACGCAGTATTTT. Its protein is CASSSPAGTGYGTDTQYF.

The rearrangement uses TRBV28 and TRBJ1-5; 8 bases agree with TRBD1. From germline, CDR1 is MDHEN and CDR2 SYDVKM. V gave up 3 bases and J gave up 11 bases; unmatched junction bases: 9. The CDR3 is made up of 14 amino acids. The CDR3 sequence: CASSFSRGLVTQHF. CDR3 nucleotides: TGTGCCAGCAGTTTCAGCAGGGGGCTAGTGACCCAGCATTTT.

This clone was detected a few times. V usage is TRBV5-1 and J usage is TRBJ1-4; 7 bases match TRBD1. This CDR3 contains 13 residues. The germline V gene encodes CDR1 SGHRS and CDR2 YFSETQ. V shed 5 bases and J 8 bases; nucleotides not matched to a gene: 6. The DNA of the CDR3 is TGCGCCAGCAGGGAGACAGGGAGGGAAAAACTGTTTTTT. It translates to CASRETGREKLFF.